The present entry profiles one T cell receptor beta chain with its context. This specimen comes from a study of tumor-infiltrating lymphocytes in primary liver carcinoma. Study-wide context: Subjects presented with primary liver carcinoma managed by surgical resection.

Both blood RNA, taken from unsorted whole blood, and germline DNA were extracted. Blood samples of around 3.7 milliliters were drawn preoperatively. Total RNA amounting to 500 ng was the source from which TCR beta cDNA was made with a constant-region primer. Modified slightly, ARM-PCR produced TCR beta libraries over three nested multiplex PCR rounds. The first two PCR rounds used TRBV1-TRBV30 forward primers with a C-beta reverse primer, approximately 11 cycles each. TCRdb passed the multiplex PCR reads through MiXCR, listing each CDR3 protein once. The sample includes around 330,000 distinct CDR3 sequences, almost 60% of them seen just once. With 6 bases clipped from V and 2 bases from J, the junction kept 5 bases outside the gene matches. This CDR3 has 15 residues. Germline V gives CDR1 SEHNR, CDR2 FQNEAQ (reference sequence).

V gene TRBV7-9 combines with J gene TRBJ2-7; 12 bases match TRBD2. This sequence was found in a woman under 40 with primary liver carcinoma and hepatitis B virus infection. The source material was peripheral blood. CDR3 sequence: CASSPSGGGPYEQYF. The CDR3 region has the DNA TGTGCCAGCAGTCCTAGCGGGGGGGGCCCCTACGAGCAGTACTTC.